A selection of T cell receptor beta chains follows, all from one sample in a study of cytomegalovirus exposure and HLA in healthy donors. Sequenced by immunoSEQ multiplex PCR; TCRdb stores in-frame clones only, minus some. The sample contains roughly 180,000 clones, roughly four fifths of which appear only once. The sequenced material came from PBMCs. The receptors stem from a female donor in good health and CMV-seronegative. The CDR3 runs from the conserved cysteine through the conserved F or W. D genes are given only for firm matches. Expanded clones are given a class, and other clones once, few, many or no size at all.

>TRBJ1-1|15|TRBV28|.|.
TGTGCCAGCAATACCGGGGGGGCGCTAAACACTGAAGCTTTCTTT
CASNTGGALNTEAFF
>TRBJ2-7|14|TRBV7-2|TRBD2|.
TGTGCCAGCAGCCCGAGTGGACTAGCGTTCGAGCAGTACTTC
CASSPSGLAFEQYF
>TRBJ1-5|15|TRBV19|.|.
TGTGCCAGTAGGACGGCCGGGGTCAGTAATCAGCCCCAGCATTTT
CASRTAGVSNQPQHF
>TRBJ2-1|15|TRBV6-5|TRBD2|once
TGTGCCAGCAGACGGGGAGGGTCGGTCAACAATGAGCAGTTCTTC
CASRRGGSVNNEQFF
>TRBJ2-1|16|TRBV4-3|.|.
TGCGCCAGCAGCCAAGGAGAGGGAGGCCTAGGGGATGAGCAGTTCTTC
CASSQGEGGLGDEQFF
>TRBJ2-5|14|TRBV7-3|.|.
TGTGCCAGCAGCTTAATAGGGGAGGTAGAGACCCAGTACTTC
CASSLIGEVETQYF
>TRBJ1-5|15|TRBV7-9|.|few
TGTGCCAGCAGCTTCCAGGGCCAGAAGGGTCAGCCCCAGCATTTT
CASSFQGQKGQPQHF
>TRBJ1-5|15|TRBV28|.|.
TGTGCCAGCAGCCTATCAGGGAGGGTCCATCAGCCCCAGCATTTT
CASSLSGRVHQPQHF
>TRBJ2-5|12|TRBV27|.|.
TGTGCCAGCAGTTTCCCAGGAGAGACCCAGTACTTC
CASSFPGETQYF
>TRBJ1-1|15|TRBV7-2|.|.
TGTGCCAGCAGCTTCCAGGGGACGGCGAACACTGAAGCTTTCTTT
CASSFQGTANTEAFF
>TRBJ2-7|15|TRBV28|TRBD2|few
TGTGCCAGCAGCGAAGGACGCTCCCGGGAGGGAGAGCAGTACTTC
CASSEGRSREGEQYF
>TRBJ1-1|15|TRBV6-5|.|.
TGTGCCAGCAGTTCCCGGGGTAGTTTTAACACTGAAGCTTTCTTT
CASSSRGSFNTEAFF
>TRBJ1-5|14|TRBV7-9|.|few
TGTGCCAGCAGCGCGGGGGGGCGCAATCAGCCCCAGCATTTT
CASSAGGRNQPQHF
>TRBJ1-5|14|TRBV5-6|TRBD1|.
TGTGCCAGCAGCCTGACAGGGGACGGTCAGCCCCAGCATTTT
CASSLTGDGQPQHF
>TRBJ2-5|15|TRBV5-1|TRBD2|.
TGCGCCAGCAGCGGCAGCACAGCGGGGCAAGAGACCCAGTACTTC
CASSGSTAGQETQYF
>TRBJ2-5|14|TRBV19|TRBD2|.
TGTGCCAGTAGTACCGGGACTAGCGAAGAGACCCAGTACTTC
CASSTGTSEETQYF
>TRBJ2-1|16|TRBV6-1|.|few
TGTGCCAGCAGTGAAGCGCGCAGGGTTTCCTACAATGAGCAGTTCTTC
CASSEARRVSYNEQFF